Listed here is a single TCR beta chain. The method was immunoSEQ multiplex PCR; TCRdb's version includes in-frame clones alone and lacks a portion of them. Of some 24,000 clones listed, roughly 96% were seen once; the top ten hold approximately 0.2%. CD4+CD127+ cells were sorted as the conventional CD4 T cells. This sample is drawn from a study of B cell selection in AIRE deficiency. The CDR3 covers 12 residues. Trimming removed 5 bases from V and 3 bases from J, with 8 bases in between. Germline CDR1 is MGHDK and CDR2 is SYGVNS. V gene TRBV25-1 combines with J gene TRBJ2-7; D not resolved. This receptor was obtained from a human donor in good health. The material sequenced was CD4+CD127+ conventional T cells sorted from PBMCs. The DNA for the CDR3 is TGTGCCAGCAGTCAGACCGGCTACGAGCAGTACTTC. Amino acid sequence: CASSQTGYEQYF.